The 26 T cell receptor beta chains listed next were all sequenced from one sample in a study of OX40 agonist ivuxolimab in advanced cancers. Only in-frame clones appear in the TCRdb table, and some are missing; sequencing was by immunoSEQ multiplex PCR. The table has 70,000 or so clones, less than 90% seen once. The specimen was CD4+ or CD8+ T cells sorted from blood, collected in a trial of the OX40 agonist ivuxolimab. These receptors came from an adult with an advanced solid tumor such as melanoma, head and neck, liver or kidney cancer.

The chain joins TRBV5-1 to TRBJ1-1; D is undetermined. This CDR3 is 14 amino acids long. Trimming shortened V by 3 bases and J by 1 base, and 10 bases separated the two germline ends. Germline V gene data show CDR1 as SGHRS and CDR2 as YFSETQ. The CDR3: CASSSQTGNTEAFF. The CDR3 DNA reads as TGCGCCAGCAGCTCCCAGACGGGGAACACTGAAGCTTTCTTT.

This chain links TRBV7-9 with TRBJ1-1; 8 bases match TRBD1. J lost 6 bases, V lost 4 bases, and 7 bases had no gene match. There are 14 residues in the CDR3. Germline values: CDR1 SEHNR, CDR2 FQNEAQ (reference sequence). The CDR3 reads CASSSPDRDAEAFF. CDR3 coding DNA: TGTGCCAGCAGCTCCCCGGACAGGGACGCTGAAGCTTTCTTT. Filled out from reference TRBV7-9 and TRBJ1-1, the complete variable domain reads DTGVSQNPRHKITKRGQNVTFRCDPISEHNRLYWYRQTLGQGPEFLTYFQNEAQLEKSRLLSDRFSAERPKGSFSTLEIQRTEQGDSAMYLCASSSPDRDAEAFFGQGTRLTVV.

In its sample, this clone was seen a few times. This sequence joins TRBV29-1 and TRBJ1-1; TRBD1 might be the D (6 bases). Germline-derived CDR1 and CDR2 are SQVTM and ANQGSEA. V lost 7 bases and J 1 base, leaving 10 bases between the germline ends. There are 12 residues in the CDR3. The CDR3 loop reads CSGQESNTEAFF. Written as DNA, the CDR3 is TGCAGCGGACAGGAATCGAACACTGAAGCTTTCTTT.

This clone appeared a few times. This sequence joins TRBV27 and TRBJ2-2, with TRBD1 matching 10 bases. With V trimmed by 8 bases and J by 6 bases, 12 bases remained unmatched. The CDR3 totals 16 residues. Germline V lookup: CDR1 MNHEY, CDR2 SMNVEV (reference sequence). CDR3 sequence (DNA): TGTGCCAGCCGCCGCTCCGGGACAGGGGTCTCCGGGGAGCTGTTTTTT. Its translation: CASRRSGTGVSGELFF.

This chain connects TRBV27 to TRBJ2-1; D is unresolved. Trimming pared 6 bases from V and 4 bases from J, leaving 16 bases between. CDR1 is MNHEY and CDR2 is SMNVEV in the germline V gene (reference sequence). This CDR3 comprises 15 residues. The CDR3 sequence is CASSPPSRTYNEQFF. In DNA form, the CDR3 reads TGTGCCAGCAGCCCCCCGTCCCGCACTTACAATGAGCAGTTCTTC.

The chain is built from TRBV29-1 and TRBJ1-5; 7 nucleotides agree with TRBD1. Per germline, CDR1 SQVTM and CDR2 ANQGSEA. Trimming took 4 bases from V and 7 from J; bases not matched to a gene: 7. This CDR3 has 13 residues. The CDR3 DNA sequence: TGCAGCGTTGGGGGCCAGGGGGGCCAGCCCCAGCATTTT. Encoded protein: CSVGGQGGQPQHF.

The rearrangement uses TRBV25-1 and TRBJ1-1; D unclear. CDR3 size: 11 residues. V lost 7 bases and J 2 bases, leaving 5 bases between the germline ends. Germline V gene lookup returns CDR1 MGHDK and CDR2 SYGVNS. The DNA for the CDR3 is TGTGCCAGCATACGAAACACTGAAGCTTTCTTT. It encodes CASIRNTEAFF. The full variable domain, with the rest looked up from reference TRBV25-1 and TRBJ1-1, is EADIYQTPRYLVIGTGKKITLECSQTMGHDKMYWYQQDPGMELHLIHYSYGVNSTEKGDLSSESTVSRIRTEHFPLTLESARPSHTSQYLCASIRNTEAFFGQGTRLTVV.

V gene TRBV18 combines with J gene TRBJ1-4; 9 nucleotides agree with TRBD1. CDR1 is KGHSH, CDR2 LQKENI, per germline. This CDR3 has 14 residues. Trimming cost V 1 base and J 6 bases; bases outside gene matches: 0. The CDR3 loop is CASSPRDRDEKLFF. The DNA of the CDR3 is TGTGCCAGCTCACCACGGGACAGGGATGAAAAACTGTTTTTT. Full variable domain (rest looked up from reference TRBV18 and TRBJ1-4): NAGVMQNPRHLVRRRGQEARLRCSPMKGHSHVYWYRQLPEEGLKFMVYLQKENIIDESGMPKERFSAEFPKEGPSILRIQQVVRGDSAAYFCASSPRDRDEKLFFGSGTQLSVL.

This clone was found once. This rearrangement joins TRBV6-1 to TRBJ1-1; unclear D gene. The CDR3 has 11 residues. V was cut by 5 bases and J by 4 bases, with 5 bases left in between. Germline lookup yields CDR1 MNHNS and CDR2 SASEGT. This CDR3 reads CASSLSTEAFF. As DNA, the CDR3 is TGTGCCAGCAGTTTGAGCACTGAAGCTTTCTTT.

The chain couples TRBV6-5 to TRBJ1-2; D call uncertain. CDR1 is MNHEY, CDR2 SVGAGI, per germline. The CDR3 spans 12 residues. V lost 0 bases to trimming and J lost 9 bases, with 8 bases between them. The CDR3 loop is CASSYSRDSYTF. The DNA of the CDR3 is TGTGCCAGCAGTTACTCGAGGGATAGCTACACCTTC.

The J gene is TRBJ2-1, the V gene TRBV12-2. TRBV12-2 is a documented pseudogene. This CDR3 comprises 14 residues. The CDR3 nucleotides are TGTGCAAGTCGCTTAGGGTCGAATGTTTGGGGGCAGTTCTTC. Residues: CASRLGSNVWGQFF.

This chain uses TRBV27 with TRBJ2-7, with D maybe TRBD2 (6 bases). Trimming removed 3 bases at V and 0 bases at J, with 12 bases between. The CDR3 spans 15 residues. Germline loops: CDR1 MNHEY, CDR2 SMNVEV (reference sequence). The CDR3 sequence: CASSFLQDYSYEQYF. CDR3 bases: TGTGCCAGCAGTTTTCTACAGGACTACTCCTACGAGCAGTACTTC.

This chain connects TRBV7-2 to TRBJ1-6; D is unclear. Trimming removed 7 bases from V and 2 bases from J, with 12 bases in between. Looked up from germline, CDR1 is SGHTA and CDR2 is FQGNSA. The CDR3 extends over 15 amino acids. DNA for the CDR3: TGTGCCAGCACCCATCAGAGGACCTATAATTCACCCCTCCACTTT. Its protein is CASTHQRTYNSPLHF. Looking up the rest from reference TRBV7-2 and TRBJ1-6 gives the full variable domain: GAGVSQSPSNKVTEKGKDVELRCDPISGHTALYWYRQSLGQGLEFLIYFQGNSAPDKSGLPSDRFSAERTGGSVSTLTIQRTQQEDSAVYLCASTHQRTYNSPLHFGNGTRLTVT.

The rearrangement links TRBV19 to TRBJ1-5; a weak D match, TRBD1 (5 bases). The CDR3 consists of 17 residues. V was shortened by 4 bases and J by 5 bases, with 21 bases between the two germline ends. Germline CDR1 LNHDA, CDR2 SQIVND (reference sequence). The CDR3 region has the DNA TGTGCCAGTAGTACCATTCAGGGAACGGGCGGGGATCAGCCCCAGCATTTT. Translated, it gives CASSTIQGTGGDQPQHF.

The genes are TRBV7-9 and TRBJ1-4; D remains ambiguous. The V end was cut by 5 bases, the J end by 8 bases, with 15 bases between. Germline V gene lookup returns CDR1 SEHNR and CDR2 FQNEAQ (reference sequence). The CDR3 loop spans 14 amino acids. CDR3 region: CASSPPRPEEKLFF. CDR3 nucleotides: TGTGCCAGCAGCCCCCCAAGGCCGGAGGAAAAACTGTTTTTT. Combining the CDR3 with reference TRBV7-9 and TRBJ1-4 gives the whole variable domain DTGVSQNPRHKITKRGQNVTFRCDPISEHNRLYWYRQTLGQGPEFLTYFQNEAQLEKSRLLSDRFSAERPKGSFSTLEIQRTEQGDSAMYLCASSPPRPEEKLFFGSGTQLSVL.

The V call is TRBV7-8, the J call TRBJ2-7, with 11 nucleotides matching TRBD2. The CDR3 totals 16 residues. The germline gives CDR1 SGHVS, CDR2 FQNEAQ. J lost 4 bases, V lost 4 bases, and 9 bases had no gene match. The CDR3 region has the DNA TGTGCCAGCAGCTCAACTAGCGGGAGTGCTCGTTACGAGCAGTACTTC. As protein: CASSSTSGSARYEQYF.

The table lists this clone with a few counts. This rearrangement joins TRBV7-8 to TRBJ2-1; D gene unclear. CDR1 is SGHVS, CDR2 FQNEAQ, per germline. Trimming removed 0 bases from V and 9 bases from J, with 3 bases in between. The length of the CDR3 is 11 residues. The CDR3 region has the DNA TGTGCCAGCAGCTTAGCCACTGAGCAGTTCTTC. Translated: CASSLATEQFF.

This chain uses TRBV7-9 with TRBJ1-2, with TRBD1 matching over 7 bases. This CDR3 spans 14 amino acids. Germline CDR1 and CDR2: SEHNR and FQNEAQ (reference sequence). J was trimmed by 6 bases and V by 3 bases; bases with no gene match: 7. The CDR3 loop is CASSLVDRDHGYTF. In DNA form, the CDR3 reads TGTGCCAGCAGCTTGGTCGACAGGGACCATGGCTACACCTTC.

The V call is TRBV19, the J call TRBJ2-3; D is possibly TRBD2 (5 bases). Trimming took 5 bases from V and 2 from J, leaving 8 bases between them. CDR3 length: 13 amino acids. Germline assignment: CDR1 LNHDA and CDR2 SQIVND (reference sequence). The CDR3 nucleotides read TGTGCCAGTAGTCGAGGGTACACAGATACGCAGTATTTT. It yields the protein CASSRGYTDTQYF.

The V call is TRBV30, the J call TRBJ2-3; 8 bases match TRBD1. The V gene end was trimmed by 0 bases and the J gene end by 2 bases; junction bases not matched to a gene: 4. The germline V gene encodes CDR1 GTSNPN and CDR2 SVGIG (reference sequence). The CDR3 is 15 residues long. The CDR3 bases are TGTGCCTGGAGTGTATTGGGACAGGTCACAGATACGCAGTATTTT. As protein: CAWSVLGQVTDTQYF.

The chain joins TRBV7-2 to TRBJ2-3; D perhaps matches TRBD1 (5 bases). The CDR3 has 14 residues. Trimming removed 1 base from V and 5 bases from J, with 10 bases in between. Germline V gene sequence: CDR1 SGHTA, CDR2 FQGNSA. In DNA form, the CDR3 reads TGTGCCAGCAGCTTAGGGGGCGACCTAGATACGCAGTATTTT. It yields the protein CASSLGGDLDTQYF. The full variable domain, completed using reference TRBV7-2 and TRBJ2-3, is GAGVSQSPSNKVTEKGKDVELRCDPISGHTALYWYRQSLGQGLEFLIYFQGNSAPDKSGLPSDRFSAERTGGSVSTLTIQRTQQEDSAVYLCASSLGGDLDTQYFGPGTRLTVL.

The table lists this clone with a count of one. The chain carries TRBV30 and TRBJ2-1; D may be TRBD1 or TRBD2 (5 bases each). Between the trimmed V and J ends, which lost 3 bases and 9 bases, there was a span of 12 bases. Germline CDR1 is GTSNPN and CDR2 is SVGIG (reference sequence). This CDR3 is 12 amino acids long. CDR3 sequence: CAWRVRDGEQFF. CDR3 nucleotide sequence: TGTGCCTGGAGAGTTCGGGACGGTGAGCAGTTCTTC.

This clone was found a few times. The chain uses TRBV5-5 and TRBJ2-7, with 8 bases fitting TRBD1. After removal of 4 bases from V and 0 bases from J, the junction contained 6 bases not matched to a gene. Per germline, CDR1 SGHKS and CDR2 YYEKEE (reference sequence). The CDR3 is made up of 15 amino acids. In DNA form, the CDR3 reads TGTGCCAGCAGCCCCCGGACAGGGCGCTCCTACGAGCAGTACTTC. Residues: CASSPRTGRSYEQYF.

The J gene is TRBJ2-5, the V gene TRBV11-2; no clear D. Trimming removed 5 bases from V and 4 bases from J, with 14 bases in between. Germline-derived CDR1 and CDR2 are SGHAT and FQNNGV. The CDR3 length is 14 residues. CDR3: CASSLRAGSETQYF. DNA for the CDR3: TGTGCCAGCAGCCTTAGGGCAGGATCAGAGACCCAGTACTTC.

V and J are TRBV11-2 and TRBJ2-1; tentative D call: TRBD2 (6 bases). From germline, CDR1 is SGHAT and CDR2 FQNNGV. V was trimmed by 4 bases and J by 4 bases, leaving 11 bases between them. CDR3 length equals 14 residues. CDR3 residues: CASSSFGGYNEQFF. CDR3 sequence (DNA): TGTGCCAGCAGCTCCTTCGGGGGATACAATGAGCAGTTCTTC.

The chain couples TRBV18 to TRBJ1-1, with D possibly being TRBD1 (5 bases). The CDR3 runs to 13 residues. Germline CDR1 reads KGHSH; CDR2 reads LQKENI. The V end lost 0 bases, the J end lost 8 bases, and 10 bases lay between the germline ends. Here the CDR3 DNA reads TGTGCCAGCTCACCACCGGGCAGGGAGGAAGCTTTCTTT. The encoded protein is CASSPPGREEAFF.